This record covers a single TCR beta chain. This entry belongs to a study of blood T cell repertoires in COVID-19. The assay was immunoSEQ multiplex PCR, and TCRdb's table has in-frame clones only and misses some. The sample consists of 100,000 to 150,000 clones, 92% of them appearing once. Seattle participants joined during active infection and were tracked over time. The sample was peripheral blood. The clonotype originates from a man aged 45 to 65 with COVID-19, enrolled during active disease.

CDR3 residues: CASSLLAGEKLFF. The CDR3 DNA sequence: TGCGCCAGCAGCCTTCTCGCAGGCGAAAAACTGTTTTTT. The chain joins TRBV4-1 to TRBJ1-4, with no clear D. Deletions cut 4 bases from V and 8 bases from J, with 11 bases between. This CDR3 is 13 amino acids long. In germline, CDR1 is MGHRA, CDR2 YSYEKL.